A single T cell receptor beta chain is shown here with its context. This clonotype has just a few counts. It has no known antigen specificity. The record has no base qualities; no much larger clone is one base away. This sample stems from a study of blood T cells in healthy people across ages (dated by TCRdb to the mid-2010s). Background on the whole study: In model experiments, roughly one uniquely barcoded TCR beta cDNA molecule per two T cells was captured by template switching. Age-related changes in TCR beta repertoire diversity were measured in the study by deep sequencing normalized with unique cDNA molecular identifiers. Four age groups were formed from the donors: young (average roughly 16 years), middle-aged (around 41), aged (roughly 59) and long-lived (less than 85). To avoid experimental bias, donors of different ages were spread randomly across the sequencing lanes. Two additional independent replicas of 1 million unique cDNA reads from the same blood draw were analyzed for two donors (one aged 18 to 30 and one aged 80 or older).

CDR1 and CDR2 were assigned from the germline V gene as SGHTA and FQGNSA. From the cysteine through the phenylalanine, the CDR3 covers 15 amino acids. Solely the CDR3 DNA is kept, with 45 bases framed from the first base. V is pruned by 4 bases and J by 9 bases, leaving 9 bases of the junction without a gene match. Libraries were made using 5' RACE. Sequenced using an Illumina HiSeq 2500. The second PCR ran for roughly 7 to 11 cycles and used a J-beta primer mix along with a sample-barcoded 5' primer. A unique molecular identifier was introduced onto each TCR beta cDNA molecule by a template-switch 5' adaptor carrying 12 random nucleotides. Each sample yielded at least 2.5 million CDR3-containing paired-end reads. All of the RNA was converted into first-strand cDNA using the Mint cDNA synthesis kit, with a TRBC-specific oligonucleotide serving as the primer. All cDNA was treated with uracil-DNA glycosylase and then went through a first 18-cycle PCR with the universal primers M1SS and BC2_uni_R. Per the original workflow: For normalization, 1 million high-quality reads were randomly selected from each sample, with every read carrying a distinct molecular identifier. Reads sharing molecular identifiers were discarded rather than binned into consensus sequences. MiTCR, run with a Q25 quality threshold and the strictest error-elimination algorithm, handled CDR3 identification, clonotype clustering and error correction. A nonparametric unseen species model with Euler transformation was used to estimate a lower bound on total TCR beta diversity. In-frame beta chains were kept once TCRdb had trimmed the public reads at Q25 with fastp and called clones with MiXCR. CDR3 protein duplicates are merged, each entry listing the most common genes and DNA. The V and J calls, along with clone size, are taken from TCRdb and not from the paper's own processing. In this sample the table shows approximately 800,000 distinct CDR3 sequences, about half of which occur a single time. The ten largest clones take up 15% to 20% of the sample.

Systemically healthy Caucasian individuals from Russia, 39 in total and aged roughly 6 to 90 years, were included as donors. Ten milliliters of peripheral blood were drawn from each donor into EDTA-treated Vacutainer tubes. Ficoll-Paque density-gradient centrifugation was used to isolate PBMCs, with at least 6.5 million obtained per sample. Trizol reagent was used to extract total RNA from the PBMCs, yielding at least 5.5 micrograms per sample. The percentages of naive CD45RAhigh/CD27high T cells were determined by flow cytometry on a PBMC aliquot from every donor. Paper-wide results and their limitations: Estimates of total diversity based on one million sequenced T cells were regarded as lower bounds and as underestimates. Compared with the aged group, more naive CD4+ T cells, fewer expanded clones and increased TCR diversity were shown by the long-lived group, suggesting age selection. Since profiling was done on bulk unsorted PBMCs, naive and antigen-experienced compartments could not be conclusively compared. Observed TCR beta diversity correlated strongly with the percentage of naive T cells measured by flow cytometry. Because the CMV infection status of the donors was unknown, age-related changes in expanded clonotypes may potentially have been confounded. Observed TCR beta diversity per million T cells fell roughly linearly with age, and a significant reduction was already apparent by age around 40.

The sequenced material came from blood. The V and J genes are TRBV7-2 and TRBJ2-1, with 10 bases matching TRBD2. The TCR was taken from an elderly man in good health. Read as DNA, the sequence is TGTGCCAGCAGCTCGAATAGCGGGAGGCATGGTGAGCAGTTCTTC. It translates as CASSSNSGRHGEQFF.